These 9 T cell receptor beta chains came from one sample sequenced in a study of cytomegalovirus exposure and HLA in healthy donors (TCRdb year 2017). The library was built by means of the immunoSEQ multiplex PCR assay. For the multiplex PCR, a mixture combining 60 forward primers for TCR Vbeta segments and 13 reverse primers for TCR Jbeta segments was used. In its TCRdb copy, this immuneACCESS table keeps in-frame sequences only and misses some clones. Where compared with another copy, unresolved V genes explain less than half of these, and the others have no known cause. In all, the sample holds approximately 170,000 clones, and roughly four fifths of those were seen once. Less than 4% of the sample is taken by the ten largest. Material: PBMCs. These receptor sequences come from a woman aged 30 to 39 in good health and CMV-seropositive.

The rearrangement uses TRBV7-2 and TRBJ2-7; TRBD2 agrees at 14 bases. The length of the CDR3 is 19 residues. V trimming: 4 bases; J trimming: 3 bases; junction bases outside the gene matches: 14. Germline CDR1 is SGHTA and CDR2 is FQGNSA. CDR3 in DNA: TGTGCCAGCAGCTCGATGGGACTAGCGGGAGCCCCGGGTGGCTACGAGCAGTACTTC. Translated: CASSSMGLAGAPGGYEQYF.

In this sample, this clone turned up once. The V call is TRBV18, the J call TRBJ2-5, with a weak D call TRBD2 (6 bases). Looked up from germline, CDR1 is KGHSH and CDR2 is LQKENI. Trimming shortened V by 3 bases and J by 3 bases, and 11 bases separated the two germline ends. The CDR3 contains 14 residues. This CDR3 reads CASSPRDFKETQYF. The CDR3 nucleotides read TGTGCCAGCTCACCTCGGGACTTTAAAGAGACCCAGTACTTC.

The rearrangement links TRBV18 to TRBJ2-7, with D unresolved. V lost 3 bases and J 2 bases, leaving 8 bases between the germline ends. CDR3 length equals 13 residues. CDR1 is KGHSH, CDR2 LQKENI, per germline. The CDR3 DNA sequence: TGTGCCAGCTCACCTTGGCCGCCCTACGAGCAGTACTTC. Its protein is CASSPWPPYEQYF.

V gene TRBV9 combines with J gene TRBJ2-3; D is possibly TRBD2 (6 bases). Trimming removed 0 bases from V and 5 bases from J, with 16 bases in between. Germline CDR1 reads SGDLS; CDR2 reads YYNGEE. The CDR3 runs 16 residues. CDR3 protein: CASSVAVSGVVDTQYF. Here the CDR3 DNA reads TGTGCCAGCAGCGTAGCTGTATCGGGAGTTGTAGATACGCAGTATTTT.

This chain uses TRBV4-2 with TRBJ2-5; 7 nucleotides agree with TRBD2. The CDR3 spans 16 residues. Germline V gene lookup returns CDR1 LGHNA and CDR2 YNFKEQ. V gave up 1 base and J gave up 11 bases; unmatched junction bases: 16. CDR3 bases: TGTGCCAGCAGCCAAGGGACTTTTGCGGGAGTGGAAGAGCAGTACTTC. As protein: CASSQGTFAGVEEQYF.

This chain joins TRBV28 and TRBJ1-4; a weak D match, TRBD1 (5 bases). The ends were cut back, 5 bases at V and 0 bases at J, with 16 bases in the middle. The CDR3 spans 17 residues. Germline CDR1 reads MDHEN; CDR2 reads SYDVKM. The CDR3 DNA follows: TGTGCCAGCAGTCAACCGGGACTGAGAGCAACTAATGAAAAACTGTTTTTT. Encoded protein: CASSQPGLRATNEKLFF.

The chain recombines TRBV29-1 with TRBJ2-3; TRBD2 is a possible D gene (6 bases). In germline, CDR1 is SQVTM, CDR2 ANQGSEA. The CDR3 runs 14 residues. V shed 2 bases and J shed 5 bases, with 14 bases lying between them. DNA for the CDR3: TGCAGCGTTGAACCGAACGGGAGACTAGATACGCAGTATTTT. It is translated as CSVEPNGRLDTQYF.

This chain connects TRBV25-1 to TRBJ2-5, with TRBD1 as a possible D gene (6 bases). Looked up from germline, CDR1 is MGHDK and CDR2 is SYGVNS. The CDR3 totals 13 residues. V was trimmed by 6 bases and J by 2 bases, leaving 10 bases between them. Here the CDR3 reads CASSWDKQETQYF. In DNA, the CDR3 is TGTGCCAGCAGCTGGGACAAGCAAGAGACCCAGTACTTC.

The V gene is TRBV4-2, the J gene TRBJ1-1; TRBD1 is a possible D gene (5 bases). V was cut by 4 bases and J by 5 bases, with 17 bases left in between. Per germline, CDR1 LGHNA and CDR2 YNFKEQ. The CDR3 is 15 amino acids. Here the CDR3 reads CASSLVTGGGTEAFF. CDR3 nucleotide sequence: TGTGCCAGCAGCCTAGTAACGGGGGGAGGGACTGAAGCTTTCTTT.